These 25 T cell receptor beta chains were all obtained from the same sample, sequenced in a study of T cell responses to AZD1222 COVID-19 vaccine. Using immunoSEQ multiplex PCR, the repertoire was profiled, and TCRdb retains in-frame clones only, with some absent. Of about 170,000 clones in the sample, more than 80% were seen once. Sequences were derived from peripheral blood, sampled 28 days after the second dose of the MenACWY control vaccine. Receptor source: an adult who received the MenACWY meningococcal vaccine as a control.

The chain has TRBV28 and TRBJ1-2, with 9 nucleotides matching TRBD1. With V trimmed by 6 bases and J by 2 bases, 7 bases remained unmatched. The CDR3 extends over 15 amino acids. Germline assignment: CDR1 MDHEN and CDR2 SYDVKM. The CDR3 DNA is TGTGCCAGCAGCTCCGGGACAGGGTGGAACTATGGCTACACCTTC. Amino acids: CASSSGTGWNYGYTF.

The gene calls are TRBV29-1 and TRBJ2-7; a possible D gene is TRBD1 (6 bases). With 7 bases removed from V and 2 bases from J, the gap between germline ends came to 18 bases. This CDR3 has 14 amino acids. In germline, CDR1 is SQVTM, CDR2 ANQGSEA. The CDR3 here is CSANPVGQPYEQYF. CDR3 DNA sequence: TGCAGCGCCAACCCGGTGGGACAACCCTACGAGCAGTACTTC.

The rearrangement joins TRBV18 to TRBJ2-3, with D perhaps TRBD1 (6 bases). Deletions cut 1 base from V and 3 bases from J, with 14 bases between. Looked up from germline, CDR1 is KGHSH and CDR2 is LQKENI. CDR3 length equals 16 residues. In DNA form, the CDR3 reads TGTGCCAGCTCACCACTGGCAGGGGACAAAACAGATACGCAGTATTTT. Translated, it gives CASSPLAGDKTDTQYF.

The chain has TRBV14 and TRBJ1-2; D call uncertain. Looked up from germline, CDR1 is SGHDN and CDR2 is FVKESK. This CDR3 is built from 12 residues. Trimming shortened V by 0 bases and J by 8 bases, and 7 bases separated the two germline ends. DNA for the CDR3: TGTGCCAGCAGCCAAGATACGCGGGGCTACACCTTC. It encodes CASSQDTRGYTF.

CDR3 coding DNA: TGTGCCTGGAGACTAGCGGGAGGGTCTACGCAGTATTTT. Its translation: CAWRLAGGSTQYF. This chain links TRBV30 with TRBJ2-3; TRBD2 aligns across 13 bases. The CDR3 totals 13 residues. J lost 8 bases, V lost 3 bases, and 2 bases had no gene match. The germline V gene has CDR1 GTSNPN and CDR2 SVGIG (reference sequence).

CDR3 in DNA: TGTGCCAGCAGTGAGTACTATGGCTACACCTTC. This translates into CASSEYYGYTF. The chain uses TRBV5-8 and TRBJ1-2; D unresolved. CDR1 is SGHTS, CDR2 YDEGEE, per germline. V dropped 5 bases and J dropped 3 bases, with 5 bases sitting between them. The CDR3 consists of 11 residues.

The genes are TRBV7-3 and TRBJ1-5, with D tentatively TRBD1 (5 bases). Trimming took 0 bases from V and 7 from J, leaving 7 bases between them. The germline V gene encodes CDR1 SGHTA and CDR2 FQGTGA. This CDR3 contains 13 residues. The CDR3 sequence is CASSLTREQPQHF. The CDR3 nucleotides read TGTGCCAGCAGCTTAACCAGGGAGCAGCCCCAGCATTTT.

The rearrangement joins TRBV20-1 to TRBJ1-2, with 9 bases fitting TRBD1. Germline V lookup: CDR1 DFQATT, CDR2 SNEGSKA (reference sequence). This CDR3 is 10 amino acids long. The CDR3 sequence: CRRQGDGYTF. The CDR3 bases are TGCAGACGACAGGGGGACGGCTACACCTTC.

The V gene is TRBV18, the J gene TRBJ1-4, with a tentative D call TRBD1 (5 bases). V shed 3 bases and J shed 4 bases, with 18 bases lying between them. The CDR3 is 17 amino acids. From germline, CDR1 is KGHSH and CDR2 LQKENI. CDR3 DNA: TGTGCCAGCTCACCCCCGGGACCCCGGCGGGTTAATGAAAAACTGTTTTTT. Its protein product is CASSPPGPRRVNEKLFF.

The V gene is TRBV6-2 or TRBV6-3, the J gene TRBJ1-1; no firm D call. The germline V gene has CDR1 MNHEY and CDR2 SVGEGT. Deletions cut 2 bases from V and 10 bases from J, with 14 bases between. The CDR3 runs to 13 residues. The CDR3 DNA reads TGTGCCAGCAGTTACCCCCTCGATCGGGCAGCTTTCTTT. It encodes CASSYPLDRAAFF.

The CDR3 spells CASSLGTYSYEQYF. CDR3 coding DNA: TGCGCCAGCAGCTTGGGGACTTACTCCTACGAGCAGTACTTC. The chain uses TRBV5-1 and TRBJ2-7, with D perhaps matching TRBD2 (5 bases). Germline V gene lookup returns CDR1 SGHRS and CDR2 YFSETQ. Trimming removed 0 bases from V and 0 bases from J, with 7 bases in between. This CDR3 is built from 14 residues.

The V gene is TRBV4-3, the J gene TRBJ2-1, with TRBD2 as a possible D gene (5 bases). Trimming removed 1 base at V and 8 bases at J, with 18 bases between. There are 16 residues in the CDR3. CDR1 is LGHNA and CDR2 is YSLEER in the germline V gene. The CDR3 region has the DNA TGCGCCAGCAGCCAAGCTCTAGCAAGTTGGGGTCATGAGCAGTTCTTC. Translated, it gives CASSQALASWGHEQFF.

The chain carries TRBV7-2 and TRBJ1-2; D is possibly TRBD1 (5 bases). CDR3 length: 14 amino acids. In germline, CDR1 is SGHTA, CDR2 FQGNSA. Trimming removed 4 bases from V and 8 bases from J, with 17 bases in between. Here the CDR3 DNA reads TGTGCCAGCAGCTCGGGGGGAGGGGTTACCGGCTACACCTTC. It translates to CASSSGGGVTGYTF. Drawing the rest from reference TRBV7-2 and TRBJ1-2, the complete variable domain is GAGVSQSPSNKVTEKGKDVELRCDPISGHTALYWYRQSLGQGLEFLIYFQGNSAPDKSGLPSDRFSAERTGGSVSTLTIQRTQQEDSAVYLCASSSGGGVTGYTFGSGTRLTVV.

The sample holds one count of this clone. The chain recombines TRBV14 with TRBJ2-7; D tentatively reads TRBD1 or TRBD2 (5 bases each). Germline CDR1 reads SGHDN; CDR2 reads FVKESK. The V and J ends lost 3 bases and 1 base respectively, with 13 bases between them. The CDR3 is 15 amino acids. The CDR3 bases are TGTGCCAGCAGCCATACCGGGACGATATCCTACGAGCAGTACTTC. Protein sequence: CASSHTGTISYEQYF.

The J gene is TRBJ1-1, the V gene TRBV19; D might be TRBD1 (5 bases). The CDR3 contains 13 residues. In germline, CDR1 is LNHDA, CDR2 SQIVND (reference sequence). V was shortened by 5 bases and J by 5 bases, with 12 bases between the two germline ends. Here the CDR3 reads CASSQGLGTEAFF. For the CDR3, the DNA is TGTGCCAGTAGTCAGGGATTGGGGACTGAAGCTTTCTTT.

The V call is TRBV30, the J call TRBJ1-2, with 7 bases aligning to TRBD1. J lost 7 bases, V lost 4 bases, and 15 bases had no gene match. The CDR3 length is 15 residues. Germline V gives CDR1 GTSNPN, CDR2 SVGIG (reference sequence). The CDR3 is CAWTQGRGLAGGYTF. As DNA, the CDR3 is TGTGCCTGGACCCAAGGGAGGGGGCTGGCAGGTGGCTACACCTTC. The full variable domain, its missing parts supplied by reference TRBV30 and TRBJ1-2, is SQTIHQWPATLVQPVGSPLSLECTVEGTSNPNLYWYRQAAGRGLQLLFYSVGIGQISSEVPQNLSASRPQDRQFILSSKKLLLSDSGFYLCAWTQGRGLAGGYTFGSGTRLTVV.

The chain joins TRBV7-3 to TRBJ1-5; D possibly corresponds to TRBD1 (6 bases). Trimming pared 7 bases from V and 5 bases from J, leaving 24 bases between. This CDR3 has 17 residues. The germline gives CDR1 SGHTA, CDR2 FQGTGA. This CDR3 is CASILRQEQLFHQPQHF. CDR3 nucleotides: TGTGCCAGCATTCTCCGACAGGAACAGTTATTTCATCAGCCCCAGCATTTT. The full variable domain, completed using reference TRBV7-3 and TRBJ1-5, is GAGVSQTPSNKVTEKGKYVELRCDPISGHTALYWYRQSLGQGPEFLIYFQGTGAADDSGLPNDRFFAVRPEGSVSTLKIQRTERGDSAVYLCASILRQEQLFHQPQHFGDGTRLSIL.

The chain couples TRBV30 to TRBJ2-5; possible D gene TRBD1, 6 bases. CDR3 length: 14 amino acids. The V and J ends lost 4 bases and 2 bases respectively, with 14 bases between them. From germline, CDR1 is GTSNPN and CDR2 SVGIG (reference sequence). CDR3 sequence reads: CAWTGQRLQETQYF. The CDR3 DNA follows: TGTGCCTGGACTGGACAGCGACTTCAAGAGACCCAGTACTTC. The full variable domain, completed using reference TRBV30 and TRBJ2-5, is SQTIHQWPATLVQPVGSPLSLECTVEGTSNPNLYWYRQAAGRGLQLLFYSVGIGQISSEVPQNLSASRPQDRQFILSSKKLLLSDSGFYLCAWTGQRLQETQYFGPGTRLLVL.

For the CDR3, the DNA is TGTGCCAGCAGCTTAGAACACGGGGTGGCCTACGAGCAGTACTTC. It encodes CASSLEHGVAYEQYF. This chain joins TRBV7-2 and TRBJ2-7; possibly TRBD2 for D (5 bases). V lost 1 base and J 2 bases, leaving 12 bases between the germline ends. The CDR3 contains 15 residues. The germline gives CDR1 SGHTA, CDR2 FQGNSA.

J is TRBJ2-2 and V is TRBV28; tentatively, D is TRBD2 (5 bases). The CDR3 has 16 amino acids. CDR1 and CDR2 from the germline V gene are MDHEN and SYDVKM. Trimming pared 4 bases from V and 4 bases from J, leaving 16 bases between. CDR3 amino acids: CASSSPSGPSTGELFF. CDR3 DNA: TGTGCCAGCAGTTCCCCGAGCGGACCCAGCACCGGGGAGCTGTTTTTT.

The CDR3 reads CASSPGQTMNTEAFF. In DNA form, the CDR3 reads TGTGCCAGCTCCCCGGGTCAAACTATGAACACTGAAGCTTTCTTT. The chain has TRBV18 and TRBJ1-1; D ambiguous. V dropped 6 bases and J dropped 0 bases, with 14 bases sitting between them. This CDR3 spans 15 amino acids. Germline V gives CDR1 KGHSH, CDR2 LQKENI. Full variable domain (remainder filled in from reference TRBV18 and TRBJ1-1): NAGVMQNPRHLVRRRGQEARLRCSPMKGHSHVYWYRQLPEEGLKFMVYLQKENIIDESGMPKERFSAEFPKEGPSILRIQQVVRGDSAAYFCASSPGQTMNTEAFFGQGTRLTVV.

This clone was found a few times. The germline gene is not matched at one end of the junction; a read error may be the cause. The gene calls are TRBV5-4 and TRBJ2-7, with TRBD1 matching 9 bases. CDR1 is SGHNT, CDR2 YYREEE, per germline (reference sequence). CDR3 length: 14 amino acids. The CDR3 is CASRPGQGSFEQYF. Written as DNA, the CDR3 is TGTGCCAGCAGACCGGGACAGGGTTCCTTCGAGCAGTACTTC.

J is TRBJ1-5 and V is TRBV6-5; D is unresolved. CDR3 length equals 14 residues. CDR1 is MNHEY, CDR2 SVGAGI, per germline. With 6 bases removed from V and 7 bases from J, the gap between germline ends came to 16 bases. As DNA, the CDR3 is TGTGCCAGCAGCCTAAACAGCCCCAAACAGCCCCAGCATTTT. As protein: CASSLNSPKQPQHF.

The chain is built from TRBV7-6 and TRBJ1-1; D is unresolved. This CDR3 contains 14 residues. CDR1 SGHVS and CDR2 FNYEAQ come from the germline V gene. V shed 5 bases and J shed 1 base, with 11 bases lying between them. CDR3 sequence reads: CASSPHRWNTEAFF. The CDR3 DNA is TGTGCCAGCAGCCCCCACCGATGGAACACTGAAGCTTTCTTT.

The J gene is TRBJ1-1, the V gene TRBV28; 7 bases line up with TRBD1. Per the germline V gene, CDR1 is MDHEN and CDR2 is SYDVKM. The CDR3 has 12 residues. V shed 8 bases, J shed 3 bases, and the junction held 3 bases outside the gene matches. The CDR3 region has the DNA TGTGCCAGCGGGACAGCTTACACTGAAGCTTTCTTT. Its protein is CASGTAYTEAFF.